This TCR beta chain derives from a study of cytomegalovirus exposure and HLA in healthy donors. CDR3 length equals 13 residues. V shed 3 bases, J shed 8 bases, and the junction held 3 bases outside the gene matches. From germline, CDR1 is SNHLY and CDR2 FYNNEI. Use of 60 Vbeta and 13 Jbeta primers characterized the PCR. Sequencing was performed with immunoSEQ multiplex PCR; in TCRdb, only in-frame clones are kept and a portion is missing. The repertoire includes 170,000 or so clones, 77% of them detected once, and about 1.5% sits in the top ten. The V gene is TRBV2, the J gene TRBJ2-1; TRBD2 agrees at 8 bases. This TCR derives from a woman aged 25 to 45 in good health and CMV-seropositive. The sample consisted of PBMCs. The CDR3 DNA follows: TGTGCCAGCAGTGAGAGCGGGAGCTATGAGCAGTTCTTC. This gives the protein CASSESGSYEQFF.